The 25 T cell receptor beta chains reported below all come from one sample, sequenced in a study of vaccination effects on CD4 cells after COVID-19. The repertoire was sequenced with immunoSEQ multiplex PCR; TCRdb's copy has only in-frame clones and lacks some. Among more than 20,000 clones, over 55% were seen once, and the ten largest hold approximately 12%. Expansion with viral peptide pools was applied to antigen-specific CD4+ T cells by the ViraFEST assay prior to sequencing. Cells that had been cultured for ten to eleven days were the source of isolated CD4+ T cells. Having tested negative for nucleocapsid antibodies, the vaccine recipients showed no prior SARS-CoV-2 infection. These receptors have no known antigen. The material sequenced was CD4+ T cells from PBMCs cultured with HCoV-OC43 spike peptides, taken before COVID-19 vaccination. Regarding subset: HCoV-OC43 spike overlapping peptide pool stimulation. These TCRs come from a human donor who received a COVID-19 vaccine.

V and J are TRBV6-2 or TRBV6-3 and TRBJ1-2, with a possible D match to TRBD1 (5 bases). The CDR3 length is 14 residues. The germline CDR1 and CDR2 sequences are MNHEY and SVGEGT. Deletions cut 2 bases from V and 6 bases from J, with 13 bases between. The CDR3 region is CASSYPPGSDGYTF. CDR3 nucleotides: TGTGCCAGCAGTTACCCCCCAGGGAGCGATGGCTACACCTTC.

This chain connects TRBV19 to TRBJ1-1; D not certain. Germline assignment: CDR1 LNHDA and CDR2 SQIVND (reference sequence). The CDR3 length is 14 residues. V gave up 2 bases and J gave up 0 bases, with 7 bases separating them. The CDR3 protein is CASSIIGMNTEAFF. CDR3 DNA sequence: TGTGCCAGTAGTATAATAGGTATGAACACTGAAGCTTTCTTT.

This clone appeared a few times. The chain has TRBV5-4 and TRBJ2-2; the D gene is possibly TRBD1 (7 bases). The CDR3 has 15 amino acids. Germline-derived CDR1 and CDR2 are SGHNT and YYREEE (reference sequence). V shed 4 bases and J shed 1 base, with 11 bases lying between them. The CDR3 loop reads CASSAGQMNTGELFF. The CDR3 region has the DNA TGTGCCAGCAGCGCGGGACAGATGAACACCGGGGAGCTGTTTTTT.

The rearrangement links TRBV5-5 to TRBJ1-1, with 7 bases identical to TRBD1. V trimming: 3 bases; J trimming: 4 bases; junction bases outside the gene matches: 3. This CDR3 has 13 residues. Germline V gene data show CDR1 as SGHKS and CDR2 as YYEKEE (reference sequence). In DNA form, the CDR3 reads TGTGCCAGCAGCTGGACAGGCACCACTGAAGCTTTCTTT. Translating gives CASSWTGTTEAFF.

The chain uses TRBV6-5 and TRBJ2-7; possibly TRBD2 for D (6 bases). The CDR3 consists of 13 residues. V was trimmed by 11 bases and J by 0 bases, leaving 14 bases between them. Looked up from germline, CDR1 is MNHEY and CDR2 is SVGAGI. The CDR3 reads CACSGVSSYEQYF. The CDR3 DNA reads as TGTGCCTGCTCGGGGGTAAGCTCCTACGAGCAGTACTTC.

The CDR3 spells CASSLSDRGEQETQYF. In DNA form, the CDR3 reads TGCGCCAGCAGCTTATCAGACAGGGGGGAACAAGAGACCCAGTACTTC. The V and J genes are TRBV5-1 and TRBJ2-5, with 9 bases fitting TRBD1. Germline V gives CDR1 SGHRS, CDR2 YFSETQ. CDR3 size: 16 residues. The J segment lost 2 bases and the V segment lost 2 bases, leaving 7 bases of the junction unmatched. Variable domain in full (rest from reference TRBV5-1 and TRBJ2-5): KAGVTQTPRYLIKTRGQQVTLSCSPISGHRSVSWYQQTPGQGLQFLFEYFSETQRNKGNFPGRFSGRQFSNSRSEMNVSTLELGDSALYLCASSLSDRGEQETQYFGPGTRLLVL.

This chain uses TRBV2 with TRBJ2-7; tentatively, D is TRBD2 (6 bases). Looked up from germline, CDR1 is SNHLY and CDR2 is FYNNEI. Trimming took 5 bases from V and 2 from J, leaving 10 bases between them. The CDR3 is 13 amino acids. The CDR3 is CASSRDFTYEQYF. The DNA of the CDR3 is TGTGCCAGCAGTCGGGACTTCACCTACGAGCAGTACTTC.

This chain joins TRBV7-9 and TRBJ1-5, with 9 bases identical to TRBD1. J lost 3 bases, V lost 3 bases, and 3 bases had no gene match. CDR1 and CDR2 (germline): SEHNR, FQNEAQ (reference sequence). The CDR3 loop spans 15 amino acids. The CDR3, as DNA: TGTGCCAGCAGCTTGGGACAGGGACTCAATCAGCCCCAGCATTTT. This translates into CASSLGQGLNQPQHF.

This rearrangement joins TRBV5-4 to TRBJ2-2; 13 nucleotides match TRBD2. The CDR3 length is 17 residues. Germline V CDR1 and CDR2: SGHNT, YYREEE (reference sequence). The V segment lost 3 bases and the J segment 2 bases; nucleotides outside the gene matches: 4. Here the CDR3 reads CASSWGLAGSNTGELFF. In DNA, the CDR3 is TGTGCCAGCAGCTGGGGACTAGCGGGGAGTAACACCGGGGAGCTGTTTTTT.

This rearrangement joins TRBV30 to TRBJ2-3; 9 bases align to TRBD2. The CDR3 has 13 amino acids. Per the germline V gene, CDR1 is GTSNPN and CDR2 is SVGIG (reference sequence). Germline trimming cut 5 bases from V and 1 base from J; bases unmatched to any gene: 1. The CDR3: CAWRTSGTDTQYF. The CDR3 coding sequence is TGTGCCTGGCGGACTAGCGGCACAGATACGCAGTATTTT.

This clone has just a few counts. This rearrangement joins TRBV11-3 to TRBJ2-1, with D perhaps matching TRBD2 (7 bases). V was pared by 5 bases and J by 9 bases, with 14 bases between. The CDR3 is 13 amino acids. Germline-derived CDR1 and CDR2 are SGHNT and YENEEA. CDR3 in amino acids: CASSPGGQIEQFF. CDR3 bases: TGTGCCAGCAGCCCGGGAGGACAGATTGAGCAGTTCTTC.

The chain links TRBV29-1 to TRBJ1-3; 11 bases agree with TRBD1. The CDR3 spans 14 residues. V lost 7 bases, J lost 3 bases, and 5 bases stayed unmatched. Germline V gene lookup returns CDR1 SQVTM and CDR2 ANQGSEA. The CDR3 region has the DNA TGCAGCGCCGGACAGGGGGCGCTTGGAAACACCATATATTTT. Amino acid sequence: CSAGQGALGNTIYF.

V gene TRBV5-1 combines with J gene TRBJ1-2; 8 nucleotides match TRBD1. Per the germline V gene, CDR1 is SGHRS and CDR2 is YFSETQ. V lost 4 bases, J lost 1 base, and 3 bases stayed unmatched. This CDR3 region has 14 residues. DNA for the CDR3: TGCGCCAGCAGCCAGACAGGGGATAACTATGGCTACACCTTC. Its translation: CASSQTGDNYGYTF. Supplemented by reference TRBV5-1 and TRBJ1-2, the full variable domain reads KAGVTQTPRYLIKTRGQQVTLSCSPISGHRSVSWYQQTPGQGLQFLFEYFSETQRNKGNFPGRFSGRQFSNSRSEMNVSTLELGDSALYLCASSQTGDNYGYTFGSGTRLTVV.

This clone was seen a few times. The gene calls are TRBV6-1 and TRBJ1-2; maybe TRBD1 (6 bases). CDR1 and CDR2 from the germline V gene are MNHNS and SASEGT. The CDR3 is 17 residues long. Trimming stripped 2 bases from V and 2 bases from J, with 18 bases between. The CDR3 nucleotides are TGTGCCAGCAGTGAACTGGGACAACTCGGGAACAACTATGGCTACACCTTC. It is translated as CASSELGQLGNNYGYTF.

CDR3 amino acids: CASSLSRDAEAFF. CDR3 DNA sequence: TGTGCCAGCAGTTTATCCAGGGACGCTGAAGCTTTCTTT. This chain links TRBV27 with TRBJ1-1; D perhaps matches TRBD1 (5 bases). Trimming took off 0 bases at V and 6 bases at J, with 8 bases between the two ends. The CDR3 totals 13 residues. The germline V gene has CDR1 MNHEY and CDR2 SMNVEV (reference sequence).

The V and J genes are TRBV19 and TRBJ2-3; 9 bases fit TRBD2. V dropped 8 bases and J dropped 1; count of bases not matched to a gene: 4. This CDR3 has 14 amino acids. From germline, CDR1 is LNHDA and CDR2 SQIVND (reference sequence). The CDR3 nucleotides are TGTGCCAGTTCGACTAGCGGCCGCACAGATACGCAGTATTTT. Amino acid sequence: CASSTSGRTDTQYF. Full variable domain (outside the CDR3, taken from reference TRBV19 and TRBJ2-3): DGGITQSPKYLFRKEGQNVTLSCEQNLNHDAMYWYRQDPGQGLRLIYYSQIVNDFQKGDIAEGYSVSREKKESFPLTVTSAQKNPTAFYLCASSTSGRTDTQYFGPGTRLTVL.

Written as DNA, the CDR3 is TGTGCCAGCAGCCAAGGACGGCAGAGCTCTGGAAACACCATATATTTT. Protein: CASSQGRQSSGNTIYF. The chain combines TRBV4-2 with TRBJ1-3; D uncertain. Germline V gene sequence: CDR1 LGHNA, CDR2 YNFKEQ. V lost 1 base to trimming and J lost 0 bases, with 10 bases between them. CDR3 length: 16 residues.

The V gene is TRBV19, the J gene TRBJ1-2, with D tentatively TRBD1 (5 bases). Looked up from germline, CDR1 is LNHDA and CDR2 is SQIVND (reference sequence). Trimming pared 3 bases from V and 5 bases from J, leaving 13 bases between. This CDR3 contains 14 residues. CDR3 residues: CASSMGSGVYGYTF. CDR3 sequence (DNA): TGTGCCAGTAGTATGGGTTCGGGGGTATATGGCTACACCTTC.

The CDR3 loop is CSVGGVNTEAFF. CDR3 in DNA: TGCAGCGTTGGTGGGGTGAACACTGAAGCTTTCTTT. The chain is built from TRBV29-1 and TRBJ1-1; D is undetermined. The CDR3 sequence is 12 residues long. Germline V lookup: CDR1 SQVTM, CDR2 ANQGSEA. The V end lost 4 bases, the J end lost 0 bases, and 6 bases lay between the germline ends.

J is TRBJ1-2 and V is TRBV7-2; D perhaps matches TRBD1 (5 bases). Germline assignment: CDR1 SGHTA and CDR2 FQGNSA. This CDR3 spans 15 amino acids. V was clipped by 5 bases and J by 3 bases, with 16 bases between them. The CDR3: CASSTVAGTDYGYTF. DNA for the CDR3: TGTGCCAGCAGCACAGTCGCCGGGACGGACTATGGCTACACCTTC.

The genes are TRBV30 and TRBJ2-5, with 16 bases identical to TRBD2. V shed 0 bases and J 2 bases; nucleotides not matched to a gene: 3. The CDR3 totals 17 residues. CDR1 and CDR2 from the germline V gene are GTSNPN and SVGIG (reference sequence). The CDR3 DNA is TGTGCCTGGAGTGTACTGGGACTAGCGGGGGGGCAAGAGACCCAGTACTTC. Its protein product is CAWSVLGLAGGQETQYF.

This clone has a handful of counts. The chain recombines TRBV11-2 with TRBJ1-4; D perhaps matches TRBD1 (5 bases). CDR3 length: 15 amino acids. Germline CDR1 is SGHAT and CDR2 is FQNNGV. V lost 2 bases and J lost 4, with 11 bases in between. CDR3 residues: CASSLNQGLNEKLFF. CDR3 coding DNA: TGTGCCAGCAGCTTAAATCAGGGCCTTAATGAAAAACTGTTTTTT.

This rearrangement joins TRBV4-1 to TRBJ1-4; weak D call: TRBD1 (6 bases). Germline V CDR1 and CDR2: MGHRA, YSYEKL. V was cut by 4 bases and J by 8 bases, with 14 bases left in between. This CDR3 contains 14 residues. As DNA, the CDR3 is TGCGCCAGCAGCCCCCGACAGGAACGCGAAAAACTGTTTTTT. It encodes CASSPRQEREKLFF.

The chain carries TRBV11-3 and TRBJ1-6, with 10 bases that match TRBD1. From germline, CDR1 is SGHNT and CDR2 YENEEA. The CDR3 contains 16 residues. The V segment lost 5 bases and the J segment 11 bases; nucleotides outside the gene matches: 12. Here the CDR3 reads CASSVRDRGFPAPLHF. The CDR3 region has the DNA TGTGCCAGCAGCGTCCGGGACAGGGGATTTCCGGCACCCCTCCACTTT.

The V gene is TRBV6-2 or TRBV6-3, the J gene TRBJ2-1; D might be TRBD1 (5 bases). The V and J ends lost 3 bases and 5 bases respectively, with 11 bases between them. Germline V gene data show CDR1 as MNHEY and CDR2 as SVGEGT. The CDR3 consists of 14 residues. The DNA of the CDR3 is TGTGCCAGCAGTTATAGGGTAGGGGACAATGAGCAGTTCTTC. It translates to CASSYRVGDNEQFF.